The following is a TCR beta chain sequence with its context. Its antigen is as yet unknown. After isolation, RNA underwent reverse transcription to generate cDNA as the sequencing template. Sequencing used immunoSEQ multiplex PCR; TCRdb keeps in-frame clones, though not all of them. The sample records over 250,000 clones, over 45% being singletons. Regarding treatment: oral pan-JAK inhibitor, 5-10 mg twice daily. The sample is drawn from a study of CD8+ T cells in alopecia areata. Across the study: Tofacitinib continued for 6 to 18 months and was then withheld for 6 months.

Study-wide points: More clonal than normal scalp was lesional scalp, particularly alopecia totalis/universalis. In scalp, tofacitinib significantly decreased clonality and expanded CD8+ clones among the top 100.

V lost 0 bases, J lost 7 bases, and 6 bases stayed unmatched. This CDR3 contains 16 residues. The germline gives CDR1 GTSNPN, CDR2 SVGIG (reference sequence). The material sequenced was CD4+ T cells sorted from blood, taken at week 52, from a patient treated with tofacitinib. J is TRBJ1-6 and V is TRBV30; 10 bases agree with TRBD1. The clonotype was recovered from a human donor with alopecia areata. The CDR3: CAWSVPGTGENSPLHF. CDR3 coding DNA: TGTGCCTGGAGTGTACCGGGGACAGGGGAGAATTCACCCCTCCACTTT.